The 15 T cell receptor beta chains reported below all come from one sample, sequenced in a study of memory CD4+ T cells and cytomegalovirus serostatus. The protocol was immunoSEQ multiplex PCR, while the TCRdb copy is restricted to in-frame clones and leaves out a portion. This table has under 75,000 clones, roughly 75% appearing once. The sort gate was single viable CD3+CD4+CD8-CD45RO+ cells for memory CD4+ T cells. The sample consisted of memory CD4+ T cells from blood. These receptors all come from an adult in good health and CMV-seronegative. Some clones in this sample may be carry-over from other donors' samples.

The chain is built from TRBV6-6 and TRBJ1-3; a weak D match, TRBD1 (6 bases). The ends were cut back, 8 bases at V and 4 bases at J, with 15 bases in the middle. The CDR3 loop spans 14 amino acids. Germline CDR1 and CDR2: MNHNY and SVGAGI (reference sequence). The CDR3 coding sequence is TGTGCCAGCCTCGACAGGACGAGGGGAAACACCATATATTTT. Translation gives CASLDRTRGNTIYF.

The rearrangement links TRBV28 to TRBJ1-1; D is undetermined. Germline lookup yields CDR1 MDHEN and CDR2 SYDVKM. Trimming took off 6 bases at V and 2 bases at J, with 10 bases between the two ends. The CDR3 sequence is 13 residues long. Here the CDR3 reads CASRPVLNTEAFF. DNA of the CDR3: TGTGCCAGCAGGCCAGTGCTCAACACTGAAGCTTTCTTT. Using reference TRBV28 and TRBJ1-1 for the parts outside the CDR3, the full variable domain is DVKVTQSSRYLVKRTGEKVFLECVQDMDHENMFWYRQDPGLGLRLIYFSYDVKMKEKGDIPEGYSVSREKKERFSLILESASTNQTSMYLCASRPVLNTEAFFGQGTRLTVV.

The chain joins TRBV25-1 to TRBJ2-3; D unresolved. CDR3 size: 17 residues. The germline V and J ends were trimmed by 1 base and 3 bases, with 17 bases remaining between them. The germline V gene has CDR1 MGHDK and CDR2 SYGVNS. CDR3 nucleotide sequence: TGTGCCAGCAGTGAATCCCCGACCGATGTAGTTACAGATACGCAGTATTTT. Translating gives CASSESPTDVVTDTQYF.

Here the CDR3 DNA reads TGTGCCAGCAGCCTGAGGGCCGGCCCCTACGAGCAGTACTTC. Amino acid sequence: CASSLRAGPYEQYF. This chain links TRBV7-8 with TRBJ2-7, with a weak D call TRBD2 (5 bases). This CDR3 has 14 residues. Trimming removed 5 bases at V and 2 bases at J, with 13 bases between. The germline CDR1 and CDR2 sequences are SGHVS and FQNEAQ.

The chain carries TRBV5-4 and TRBJ2-7; D perhaps matches TRBD2 (6 bases). Germline CDR1 and CDR2: SGHNT and YYREEE (reference sequence). V was shortened by 0 bases and J by 1 base, with 8 bases between the two germline ends. The CDR3 contains 14 residues. DNA for the CDR3: TGTGCCAGCAGCTTGGGGGGGGAGTCCTACGAGCAGTACTTC. Its translation: CASSLGGESYEQYF. The variable domain in full, completed from reference TRBV5-4 and TRBJ2-7, reads ETGVTQSPTHLIKTRGQQVTLRCSSQSGHNTVSWYQQALGQGPQFIFQYYREEENGRGNFPPRFSGLQFPNYSSELNVNALELDDSALYLCASSLGGESYEQYFGPGTRLTVT.

This rearrangement joins TRBV10-2 to TRBJ1-6, with TRBD1 matching over 12 bases. There are 19 residues in the CDR3. The germline gives CDR1 WSHSY, CDR2 SAAADI. Losses at the gene ends were 6 bases for V and 7 bases for J; bases not matched to a gene: 16. The DNA of the CDR3 is TGCGCCAGCAGGGGCCTGGGACAGGGGGCAAACTGGGCGAATTCACCCCTCCACTTT. It codes for CASRGLGQGANWANSPLHF.

The rearrangement joins TRBV6-6 to TRBJ2-3, with 11 bases lining up with TRBD1. The CDR3 covers 16 residues. After removal of 2 bases from V and 2 bases from J, the junction contained 3 bases not matched to a gene. CDR1 and CDR2 from the germline V gene are MNHNY and SVGAGI (reference sequence). Here the CDR3 reads CASSYGTGGSTDTQYF. The DNA for the CDR3 is TGTGCCAGCAGTTACGGGACAGGGGGTTCCACAGATACGCAGTATTTT.

This clone is a singleton in its sample. The chain joins TRBV6-5 to TRBJ1-5; D unclear. This CDR3 comprises 14 residues. The germline CDR1 and CDR2 sequences are MNHEY and SVGAGI. V was pared by 6 bases and J by 7 bases, with 16 bases between. The CDR3, as DNA: TGTGCCAGCAGCCACCGGGCGGGAAGGCAGCCCCAGCATTTT. It translates to CASSHRAGRQPQHF.

This clone was recorded only once. V gene TRBV30 combines with J gene TRBJ2-1, with 11 bases aligning to TRBD2. V shed 5 bases, J shed 6 bases, and the junction held 6 bases outside the gene matches. The CDR3 covers 14 residues. Germline V gene lookup returns CDR1 GTSNPN and CDR2 SVGIG (reference sequence). This CDR3 reads CAWDGTSGTNEQFF. The CDR3 DNA is TGTGCCTGGGACGGGACTAGCGGAACCAATGAGCAGTTCTTC.

V is TRBV4-1 and J is TRBJ1-3, with TRBD1 matching over 7 bases. Germline trimming cut 3 bases from V and 1 base from J; bases unmatched to any gene: 9. Germline CDR1 and CDR2: MGHRA and YSYEKL. This CDR3 is built from 17 residues. CDR3 sequence (DNA): TGCGCCAGCAGCCATTCCAACAGGGGCGGGTCTGGAAACACCATATATTTT. It encodes CASSHSNRGGSGNTIYF.

The CDR3 reads CASSWSVQETQYF. Written as DNA, the CDR3 is TGTGCCAGCAGCTGGTCGGTCCAAGAGACCCAGTACTTC. The chain is built from TRBV7-2 and TRBJ2-5; the D is unclear. Looked up from germline, CDR1 is SGHTA and CDR2 is FQGNSA. The CDR3 consists of 13 residues. Trimming took off 4 bases at V and 1 base at J, with 7 bases between the two ends.

V and J are TRBV9 and TRBJ2-1; TRBD2 matches at 13 bases. Germline V gene lookup returns CDR1 SGDLS and CDR2 YYNGEE. The CDR3 has 15 amino acids. Losses at the gene ends were 2 bases for V and 7 bases for J; bases not matched to a gene: 3. CDR3 nucleotides: TGTGCCAGCAGCGTTACTAGCGGGAGGGAGAATGAGCAGTTCTTC. This translates into CASSVTSGRENEQFF. Full variable domain (remainder filled in from reference TRBV9 and TRBJ2-1): DSGVTQTPKHLITATGQRVTLRCSPRSGDLSVYWYQQSLDQGLQFLIQYYNGEERAKGNILERFSAQQFPDLHSELNLSSLELGDSALYFCASSVTSGRENEQFFGPGTRLTVL.

This rearrangement joins TRBV11-2 to TRBJ2-7; D may be TRBD2 (6 bases). Germline lookup yields CDR1 SGHAT and CDR2 FQNNGV. Trimming cost V 5 bases and J 7 bases, with 18 bases left between them. The CDR3 is 14 amino acids. The CDR3 protein is CASSPGEAGREQYF. DNA for the CDR3: TGTGCCAGCAGCCCCGGGGAGGCAGGTAGAGAGCAGTACTTC.

The chain couples TRBV30 to TRBJ2-3, with 8 bases lining up with TRBD2. The CDR3 is 13 amino acids. V dropped 5 bases and J dropped 2; count of bases not matched to a gene: 3. Germline CDR1 reads GTSNPN; CDR2 reads SVGIG (reference sequence). The CDR3 DNA is TGTGCCTGGGTTAGCGGGGCCACAGATACGCAGTATTTT. Its translation: CAWVSGATDTQYF.

The rearrangement joins TRBV28 to TRBJ2-7, with D unclear. The CDR3 is 19 residues long. Germline values: CDR1 MDHEN, CDR2 SYDVKM. V was clipped by 5 bases and J by 6 bases, with 32 bases between them. In DNA form, the CDR3 reads TGTGCCAGCAGTGTCCCCGGCTGGAAGAGAGCAAAGAGGCATCGCGAGCAGTACTTC. As protein: CASSVPGWKRAKRHREQYF.